This T cell receptor (beta chain) was sequenced for a study of spatial heterogeneity in lung cancer (dated by TCRdb to about 2019). A note on the overall study: Beta-chain transcripts were consistently detected in greater numbers than alpha-chain transcripts, which likely reflects a higher abundance of beta-chain transcripts. A strong correlation was found between TCR transcript counts in tumor regions and a T cell transcriptional module score from matched bulk RNA-seq. In the raw uncorrected reads, each unique combination of TCR and UMI appeared more than ten times on average. The study quantitatively compared TCR alpha and beta repertoires across multiple tumor regions, matched nontumor lung and blood in non-small cell lung cancer. Nonsynonymous mutation counts, determined by whole-exome sequencing of tumor tissue, were related to features of the TCR repertoire. At surgery, around 200 tumor regions, some 61 matched nontumor lung samples and about 56 PBMC samples were TCR-sequenced for both alpha and beta chains. The paper as a whole reports these results and caveats: Additional single-cell paired TCR alpha and beta sequencing was considered necessary to confirm, at a functional level, the hypothesis that regional TCRs recognize regional mutations. The number of expanded intratumoral alpha and beta TCRs correlated with the tumor nonsynonymous mutation count. TCR-seq was estimated to cover only roughly 7% of tumor T cells for alpha chains and roughly 14% for beta chains. The count of ubiquitous expanded TCRs correlated with the count of ubiquitous nonsynonymous mutations, and the count of regional expanded TCRs correlated with the count of regional nonsynonymous mutations.

The sample's time point label, in plain terms: sample taken at primary tumor resection. Samples were obtained from about 69 patients with early-stage, untreated non-small cell lung cancer from the lung TRACERx cohort. TCR sequencing used whole RNA extracted from tumor and nontumor lung tissue, or from cryopreserved PBMC samples, without cell sorting. Patients were selected for TCR sequencing only if sufficient RNA was available from at least two tumor regions. Tumor and adjacent nontumor lung specimens were reviewed by a lung pathologist before selection. Receptor amplification or capture employed 5' RACE. The data were produced on a NextSeq 500. In the TCR library protocol, a unique molecular identifier was attached to each TCR cDNA molecule so that PCR and sequencing errors could be corrected. Concerning the study's data processing: Decombinator tools were used for TCR identification, UMI-based error correction and CDR3 extraction. Expanded TCRs were defined as those above a frequency of 2 per 1,000, corresponding to the top 1% of the tumor frequency distribution. Expanded tumor TCRs were classed as regional if statistically deemed absent (corrected P<0.05) from at least one tumor region, otherwise ubiquitous. Renyi diversity was calculated using the R vegan package after each repertoire was subsampled 100 times to 5,000 TCRs. CDR3 similarity networks were constructed using string-kernel similarity of amino acid triplets, with links drawn between CDR3s whose pairwise similarity was above 0.82. In-frame beta chains were kept once TCRdb had trimmed the public reads at Q25 with fastp and called clones with MiXCR. CDR3 protein sequences are deduplicated, and each keeps its most common genes and DNA. TCRdb, not the authors, supplied the V and J calls. The sample table holds 15,000 to 20,000 distinct CDR3 sequences, of which roughly 7% were seen once. The ten largest clones represent 20% to 25% of the sample.

A note on this clonotype: Which antigen it targets is not known. No per-base quality is available; no much larger clone lies one base away.

Sequences WNHNN (CDR1) and SYGVQD (CDR2) are obtained from the germline V gene (reference sequence). There are 15 amino acids in the CDR3, from cysteine to phenylalanine inclusive. Only the CDR3 portion is preserved as DNA: 45 bases, with reading frame beginning at the first base. Trimming at the junction amounts to 0 bases on V and 8 bases on J, and the germline ends lie 11 bases apart. The sequence was collected from a female donor with early-stage non-small cell lung cancer. Here the sequenced sample was lung tumor tissue, taken at surgery. The rearrangement joined TRBV10-1 to TRBJ1-6; a tentative D call is TRBD1 (5 bases match). The CDR3 protein sequence reads: CASSESVGRDSPLHF. The DNA sequence is as follows: TGCGCCAGCAGTGAGTCTGTGGGGCGGGATTCACCCCTCCACTTT.